Reported below is one TCR beta chain. The antigen is unknown. This record comes from a study of cytomegalovirus exposure and HLA in healthy donors. Overall study findings and caveats: High specificity and sensitivity for cytomegalovirus status were reported for the classifier. Specific recognition of CMV antigens was confirmed in vitro for a few chains (all CMV-associated). Investigators reported 150 to 200 TCR beta chains as tied to cytomegalovirus.

Libraries were prepared by immunoSEQ multiplex PCR; TCRdb keeps only in-frame clonotypes and omits some of them. The data show about 110,000 clones, approximately 85% seen once. The CDR3 is 15 amino acids. The trim removed 3 bases at V and 5 bases at J, leaving 9 bases unmatched. Germline CDR1 is MNHEY and CDR2 is SMNVEV (reference sequence). The sequence derives from a woman aged 18-29 years in good health and CMV-seronegative. The gene calls are TRBV27 and TRBJ1-2; TRBD1 aligns across 7 bases. The sample consisted of PBMCs. In DNA form, the CDR3 reads TGTGCCAGCAGTTTGTCACAGGGGCTCCTATATGGCTACACCTTC. It translates to CASSLSQGLLYGYTF.